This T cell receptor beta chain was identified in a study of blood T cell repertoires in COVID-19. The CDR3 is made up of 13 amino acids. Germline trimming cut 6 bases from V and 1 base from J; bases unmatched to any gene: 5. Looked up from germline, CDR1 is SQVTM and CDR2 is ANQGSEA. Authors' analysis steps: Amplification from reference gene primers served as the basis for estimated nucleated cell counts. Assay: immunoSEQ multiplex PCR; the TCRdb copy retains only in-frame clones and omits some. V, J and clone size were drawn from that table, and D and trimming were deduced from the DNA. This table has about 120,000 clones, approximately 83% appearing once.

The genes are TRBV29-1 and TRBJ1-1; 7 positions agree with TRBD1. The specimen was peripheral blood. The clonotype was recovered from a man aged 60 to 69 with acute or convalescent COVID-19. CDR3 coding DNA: TGCAGCGTCGAGGGACAGTGGAACACTGAAGCTTTCTTT. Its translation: CSVEGQWNTEAFF. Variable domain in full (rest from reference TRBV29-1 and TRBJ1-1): SAVISQKPSRDICQRGTSLTIQCQVDSQVTMMFWYRQQPGQSLTLIATANQGSEATYESGFVIDKFPISRPNLTFSTLTVSNMSPEDSSIYLCSVEGQWNTEAFFGQGTRLTVV.